This TCR beta chain emerged from a study of blood T cell repertoires in COVID-19. Original analysis: Reference gene primer amplification yielded estimated nucleated cell counts. Repertoires were generated with immunoSEQ multiplex PCR, while TCRdb's copy carries only in-frame clones and drops some. V, J and clone size are taken as reported in that table, and D and trimming were inferred from the DNA itself. The table records around 86,000 clones, more than 70% of them present only once. Germline CDR1 is SEHNR and CDR2 is FQNEAQ (reference sequence). The CDR3 runs 16 residues. The V and J ends lost 5 bases and 4 bases, in that order; junction bases with no gene match: 10.

The sample taken for sequencing was peripheral blood. This chain connects TRBV7-9 to TRBJ1-4; 7 bases match TRBD1. This TCR was sampled from a human donor with acute or convalescent COVID-19. The donor label of this sample is uncertain. The CDR3 loop is CASSTTGVRINEKLFF. In DNA, the CDR3 is TGTGCCAGCAGCACTACAGGGGTTCGGATTAATGAAAAACTGTTTTTT.